These T cell receptor beta chains were read from a single sample in a study of early T cells in non-severe SARS-CoV-2 infection. Via MiXCR, TCRdb re-called the 5' RACE reads, giving one row per CDR3 protein. The sample lists more than 45,000 distinct CDR3 sequences, around 5.2% occurring once. The source material was whole blood. The receptors shown here come from an adult who was a healthcare worker with PCR-confirmed SARS-CoV-2 infection or an uninfected control (not recorded which). CDR3s include the opening cysteine and the closing phenylalanine or tryptophan. A D gene is named only where the DNA matches it firmly. Not every row has a clone size; where given, it reads once, few, many or a size class.

CDR3,DNA,size,length,J,V,D
CSGSSGAEAFF,TGCAGCGGTTCGTCCGGGGCTGAAGCTTTCTTT,many,11,TRBJ1-1,TRBV29-1,.
CASSGGGDWPEYGYTF,TGTGCCAGCAGCGGCGGGGGAGACTGGCCAGAGTATGGCTACACCTTC,.,16,TRBJ1-2,TRBV9,.
CASTQGRMNTEAFF,TGTGCCAGCACCCAAGGAAGGATGAACACTGAAGCTTTCTTT,few,14,TRBJ1-1,TRBV7-2,.
CASSHSRLGRPYNEQFF,TGTGCCAGCAGCCATTCACGGTTGGGGAGGCCATACAATGAGCAGTTCTTC,many,17,TRBJ2-1,TRBV11-2,.
CASSLNLGGATNEKLFF,TGTGCCAGCAGTTTAAACCTTGGGGGCGCAACTAATGAAAAACTGTTTTTT,many,17,TRBJ1-4,TRBV12-3/TRBV12-4,.
CASSPGGWLGNTEAFF,TGTGCCAGCAGCCCCGGAGGCTGGTTGGGGAACACTGAAGCTTTCTTT,many,16,TRBJ1-1,TRBV5-4,.
CASSSLGWSLGPDTQYF,TGTGCCAGCAGCTCCCTGGGCTGGTCATTAGGTCCAGATACGCAGTATTTT,few,17,TRBJ2-3,TRBV7-2,.
CATSSPAGGGTDTQYF,TGTGCCACCAGCTCCCCCGCGGGAGGGGGCACAGATACGCAGTATTTT,many,16,TRBJ2-3,TRBV15,TRBD2
CASSLGRLSGANVLTF,TGTGCCAGTAGTTTGGGACGGCTCTCTGGGGCCAACGTCCTGACTTTC,many,16,TRBJ2-6,TRBV19,.
CASSSWGLAAYNEQFF,TGTGCCAGCAGTTCCTGGGGACTAGCGGCCTACAATGAGCAGTTCTTC,.,16,TRBJ2-1,TRBV12-3/TRBV12-4,TRBD2
CASSYTGETQYF,TGTGCCAGCAGTTACACAGGGGAGACCCAGTACTTC,many,12,TRBJ2-5,TRBV6-5,.
CASSLGPGYTF,TGTGCCAGCAGCTTGGGGCCTGGCTACACCTTC,many,11,TRBJ1-2,TRBV11-2,.
CASSEGGRGTYEQYF,TGTGCCAGCAGTGAAGGTGGGAGAGGAACCTACGAGCAGTACTTC,.,15,TRBJ2-7,TRBV6-1,.
CASSADRRQAFF,TGTGCCAGCAGCGCGGATAGGCGGCAAGCTTTCTTT,many,12,TRBJ1-1,TRBV5-4,.
CSARTGRQVSAQPQHF,TGCAGTGCTAGAACTGGCCGGCAGGTATCGGCTCAGCCCCAGCATTTT,many,16,TRBJ1-5,TRBV20-1,.
CASSEYKGGFQPQHF,TGTGCCAGCAGTGAGTATAAAGGGGGCTTTCAGCCCCAGCATTTT,few,15,TRBJ1-5,TRBV25-1,TRBD1
CASSPRTSGTGQYF,TGTGCCAGCAGTCCGCGGACTAGCGGGACCGGGCAGTACTTC,.,14,TRBJ2-7,TRBV12-3/TRBV12-4,TRBD2
CASSSSAGNNSPLHF,TGTGCCAGCTCAAGTTCGGCAGGAAACAATTCACCCCTCCACTTT,many,15,TRBJ1-6,TRBV18,.
CASSPGDRGFEQFF,TGTGCCAGCAGTCCGGGGGACAGGGGGTTTGAGCAGTTCTTC,many,14,TRBJ2-1,TRBV28,TRBD1
CAIGGSQAGGSDRGYTF,TGTGCCATCGGCGGGTCCCAGGCCGGGGGATCGGATCGGGGCTACACCTTC,many,17,TRBJ1-2,TRBV10-3,.
CSAEGDYGYTF,TGCAGTGCGGAGGGGGACTATGGCTACACCTTC,many,11,TRBJ1-2,TRBV20-1,.
CASSPGQGLFNEQFF,TGCGCCAGCAGCCCGGGACAGGGCCTGTTTAATGAGCAGTTCTTC,many,15,TRBJ2-1,TRBV5-1,TRBD1
CSARRSIGTQYF,TGCAGTGCTAGGCGTAGTATCGGGACCCAGTACTTC,many,12,TRBJ2-5,TRBV20-1,.
CASTTGQGNYGYTF,TGCGCCAGCACGACGGGACAGGGGAACTATGGCTACACCTTC,.,14,TRBJ1-2,TRBV4-1,TRBD1
CAISESKAGEETQYF,TGTGCCATCAGTGAGTCGAAGGCTGGGGAGGAGACCCAGTACTTC,many,15,TRBJ2-5,TRBV10-3,.
CAICLGGHTDTQYF,TGTGCCATCTGTTTAGGGGGGCACACAGATACGCAGTATTTT,.,14,TRBJ2-3,TRBV10-3,.
CSARIAGAETQYF,TGCAGTGCTAGGATAGCGGGAGCGGAGACCCAGTACTTC,many,13,TRBJ2-5,TRBV20-1,TRBD2
CASTDGEKLFF,TGTGCCAGCACCGACGGCGAAAAACTGTTTTTT,.,11,TRBJ1-4,TRBV6-1,.
CASSPPQGNSGNTIYF,TGTGCCAGCTCACCACCGCAGGGTAACTCTGGAAACACCATATATTTT,.,16,TRBJ1-3,TRBV18,.
CASSPYYLDTDTQYF,TGTGCCAGCAGCCCATACTACCTTGATACAGATACGCAGTATTTT,many,15,TRBJ2-3,TRBV7-6,.
CASSWTGLPGANVLTF,TGCGCCAGCAGTTGGACAGGCCTCCCTGGGGCCAACGTCCTGACTTTC,few,16,TRBJ2-6,TRBV10-2,TRBD1
CASSNRNSAGGLFF,TGCGCCAGCAGCAACCGGAACTCTGCTGGTGGACTGTTTTTT,.,14,TRBJ1-4,TRBV5-1,.
CASSPPDSIEAFF,TGTGCCAGCTCACCACCCGACAGCATTGAAGCTTTCTTT,many,13,TRBJ1-1,TRBV18,.
CASSYTAQGGTEAFF,TGTGCCAGCAGTTACACGGCCCAAGGTGGCACTGAAGCTTTCTTT,many,15,TRBJ1-1,TRBV6-6,.
CASNLQVGANSPLHF,TGTGCCAGCAACCTTCAAGTGGGCGCTAATTCACCCCTCCACTTT,many,15,TRBJ1-6,TRBV6-2/TRBV6-3,.
CASSQDPYNTANEKLFF,TGCGCCAGCAGCCAAGATCCTTACAATACGGCTAATGAAAAACTGTTTTTT,.,17,TRBJ1-4,TRBV4-3,.
CASSRGGAGYNEQFF,TGTGCCAGCAGTAGAGGGGGCGCCGGGTACAATGAGCAGTTCTTC,many,15,TRBJ2-1,TRBV6-5,TRBD1
CASKIDRPNYGYTF,TGTGCCAGCAAGATAGACAGACCAAACTATGGCTACACCTTC,many,14,TRBJ1-2,TRBV2,.
CAGARDNNYGYTF,TGTGCCGGCGCTCGGGACAATAACTATGGCTACACCTTC,many,13,TRBJ1-2,TRBV2,.
CASSRGNSNQPQHF,TGTGCCAGCAGCAGGGGCAATAGCAATCAGCCCCAGCATTTT,few,14,TRBJ1-5,TRBV3-1,.
CASSEGFETQYF,TGTGCCAGCAGTGAGGGTTTTGAGACCCAGTACTTC,.,12,TRBJ2-5,TRBV7-2,.
CATLGKSNTEAFF,TGTGCCACCCTTGGGAAGTCGAACACTGAAGCTTTCTTT,many,13,TRBJ1-1,TRBV28,.
CASSLRQGMDTQYF,TGCGCCAGCAGCCTACGACAGGGGATGGATACGCAGTATTTT,many,14,TRBJ2-3,TRBV5-1,TRBD1
CASSELETQYF,TGTGCCAGCAGTGAACTGGAGACCCAGTACTTC,many,11,TRBJ2-5,TRBV25-1,.
CASPTGTYLEQYF,TGTGCCAGCCCGACAGGGACCTATTTGGAGCAGTACTTC,.,13,TRBJ2-7,TRBV18,TRBD1
CASTLGRDADTQYF,TGTGCCAGCACCCTGGGACGGGACGCAGATACGCAGTATTTT,.,14,TRBJ2-3,TRBV12-3/TRBV12-4,.
CASSLKAAGFPDTQYF,TGCGCCAGCAGCTTGAAGGCAGCGGGATTTCCGGATACGCAGTATTTT,few,16,TRBJ2-3,TRBV5-1,TRBD2
CSAPNLDRDYNEQFF,TGCAGTGCTCCCAACCTCGACAGAGATTACAATGAGCAGTTCTTC,many,15,TRBJ2-1,TRBV20-1,.
CASSPLVDYEQYF,TGTGCCAGCTCCCCATTGGTCGACTACGAGCAGTACTTC,many,13,TRBJ2-7,TRBV7-9,.
CASSGDQTYEQYF,TGTGCCAGCAGCGGGGACCAGACCTACGAGCAGTACTTC,many,13,TRBJ2-7,TRBV12-3/TRBV12-4,.
CSASATGALNTEAFF,TGCAGTGCATCGGCGACAGGGGCCTTGAACACTGAAGCTTTCTTT,once,15,TRBJ1-1,TRBV20-1,TRBD1
CAIRTGDSPLHF,TGTGCCATCAGGACAGGGGATTCACCCCTCCACTTT,many,12,TRBJ1-6,TRBV10-3,TRBD1
CASSFGTGGDQPQHF,TGCGCCAGCAGCTTCGGTACAGGGGGTGACCAGCCCCAGCATTTT,many,15,TRBJ1-5,TRBV5-1,TRBD1
CAIKDDGASSYEQYF,TGTGCCATCAAAGACGACGGCGCAAGCTCCTACGAGCAGTACTTC,many,15,TRBJ2-7,TRBV10-3,.
CASSSPGLAGLNTGELFF,TGTGCCAGCAGCTCACCGGGGCTAGCGGGGCTGAACACCGGGGAGCTGTTTTTT,few,18,TRBJ2-2,TRBV7-2,TRBD2
CASSWRGAGANVLTF,TGTGCCAGCAGTTGGCGGGGGGCTGGGGCCAACGTCCTGACTTTC,many,15,TRBJ2-6,TRBV6-6,TRBD2
CASSESWLNDTQYF,TGCGCCAGCAGTGAGTCTTGGCTAAACGATACGCAGTATTTT,many,14,TRBJ2-3,TRBV10-2,.